This T cell receptor (beta chain) emerged from a study of blood T cells in healthy people across ages. Alongside a J-beta primer mix, a sample-barcoded 5' primer served in a second PCR lasting 7 to 11 cycles. With 12 random nucleotides, a template-switch adaptor tagged each individual cDNA molecule. TCRdb itself ran the 5' RACE reads through MiXCR, one entry per CDR3 protein. The profile shows 750,000 to 1,000,000 distinct CDR3 sequences, roughly 29% of them singletons. The sample was also reused in another study, on T cells of mothers and their children. From that study: Mothers gave over 9 million TCR beta CDR3 reads each, and children roughly 3.3 million each.

This clonotype originated in a woman aged 40 to 50 in good health. The sample comprised blood.

This CDR3 reads CASSPRLASGGDVGETQYF. In DNA, the CDR3 is TGTGCCAGCAGTCCTCGGTTGGCGAGCGGGGGAGATGTAGGAGAGACCCAGTACTTC. The V call is TRBV6-1, the J call TRBJ2-5, with TRBD2 identical over 8 bases. CDR3 length: 19 residues. The junction had 21 bases not matched to a gene; V was cut back by 5 bases and J by 4 bases. Germline assignment: CDR1 MNHNS and CDR2 SASEGT.